The rows below give T cell receptor beta chains drawn from one sample of a study of blood T cell repertoires in COVID-19. Data came from immunoSEQ multiplex PCR; TCRdb stores just in-frame clones and leaves some out. This sample has approximately 350,000 clones, with roughly 90% found just once. Sequencing was carried out using peripheral blood. These receptor sequences come from a woman in her 70s with COVID-19, enrolled during active disease. Each CDR3 is given with its conserved first and last residue. The D gene is left open where the match is weak. Clone size is shown for a subset of rows, as once, few, many or a class of expanded clone.

clone size	V gene	J gene	D gene	CDR3 DNA	CDR3 protein
.	TRBV2	TRBJ2-7	TRBD1	TGTGCCAGCAGAACCGGGACAGGGGGGATTGAGCAGTACTTC	CASRTGTGGIEQYF
.	TRBV6-5	TRBJ1-6	.	TGTGCCAGCGCGGGGAATTCACCCCTCCACTTT	CASAGNSPLHF
.	TRBV30	TRBJ1-5	.	TGTGCCTGGAGTGTTCCGGGCCCGAGCGGTCAGCCCCAGCATTTT	CAWSVPGPSGQPQHF
.	TRBV6-5	TRBJ2-5	TRBD1	TGTGCCAGCAGTACGGGGACAGGGTTTCGGAAGACCCAGTACTTC	CASSTGTGFRKTQYF
few	TRBV2	TRBJ1-6	.	TGTGCCACCATTGACGGGGAGGAGCCCAATTCACCCCTCCACTTT	CATIDGEEPNSPLHF
.	TRBV19	TRBJ2-6	.	TGTGCCAGTAGTTCACCACAGGGCTCCGGGGCCAACGTCCTGACTTTC	CASSSPQGSGANVLTF
.	TRBV6-5	TRBJ1-1	.	TGTGCCAGCAGTTACAGGGGTCGAGGCACTGAAGCTTTCTTT	CASSYRGRGTEAFF
.	TRBV5-5	TRBJ1-2	TRBD1	TGTGCCAGCAGCTTTGGACAGGGGGCCGGGGGCTACACCTTC	CASSFGQGAGGYTF
.	TRBV4-3	TRBJ1-3	.	TGCGCCAGCAGCCGCGGACAGTCTGGAAACACCATATATTTT	CASSRGQSGNTIYF
.	TRBV27	TRBJ2-5	TRBD2	TGTGCCAGCAGTCGGGGTAACGGGGGGGCAGAGACCCAGTACTTC	CASSRGNGGAETQYF
once	TRBV29-1	TRBJ2-1	.	TGCAGCGTTGAATGGTCAGGGTCCTACAATGAGCAGTTCTTC	CSVEWSGSYNEQFF
.	TRBV3-1/TRBV3-2	TRBJ1-6	.	TGTGCCAGCAGCCAAGGGGAGGGGGTTCTTAGGTCACCCCTCCACTTT	CASSQGEGVLRSPLHF
.	TRBV2	TRBJ2-3	TRBD2	TGTGCCACTAAAGCGGGGGGGCCGCCAGATACGCAGTATTTT	CATKAGGPPDTQYF
.	TRBV11-2	TRBJ1-4	.	TGTGCCAGCAGCTTAGGGCGGGGGACTAATGAAAAACTGTTTTTT	CASSLGRGTNEKLFF
.	TRBV7-2	TRBJ1-6	.	TGTGCCAGCAGCTTAGACAGGACTTCACCCCTCCACTTT	CASSLDRTSPLHF
.	TRBV27	TRBJ1-6	.	TGTGCCAGCAGTGAAACCGCCGACAGGCTCCTCCACTTT	CASSETADRLLHF
.	TRBV5-4	TRBJ2-5	.	TGTGCCAGCAGCCCTAGCCAAGAGACCCAGTACTTC	CASSPSQETQYF
.	TRBV12-3/TRBV12-4	TRBJ1-1	.	TGTGCCAGCAGCCTAAGTGGAGGGTCGGAAGCTTTCTTT	CASSLSGGSEAFF